A selection of T cell receptor beta chains follows, all from one sample in a study of CD8+ T cells in alopecia areata. Profiled with immunoSEQ multiplex PCR; TCRdb holds only in-frame clones, not every one. The repertoire includes 9,000 to 13,000 clones, around three fifths of them detected once, and about 8.1% sits in the top ten. Sample: skin, taken at week 0. The receptors originated from a human donor with alopecia areata. Each CDR3 is given without its conserved first and last residue.

v_gene	j_gene	CDR3aa
TRBV7-2	TRBJ2-3	ASSLGLRLAGLDTQY
TRBV5-5	TRBJ2-1	ASSLRGRDYNEQF
TRBV6-1	TRBJ2-7	ASPGTASSYEQY
TRBV19	TRBJ2-2	ASTDRGQITGELF
TRBV6-5	TRBJ2-3	ASSSRDTDTQY
TRBV6-5	TRBJ1-2	ASSFLPQGFGYT
TRBV7-2	TRBJ1-3	ASSHLRGSGNTIY
TRBV5-5	TRBJ1-1	ASSGDRGQVMNTEAF
TRBV14	TRBJ1-1	ASSQARMGLTEAF
TRBV5-8	TRBJ1-2	ASSLLSGYT
TRBV18	TRBJ1-1	ASSPGVEAF
TRBV29-1	TRBJ2-7	SVILPGYEQY
TRBV6-6	TRBJ1-5	ASSYGMGTGNQPQH
TRBV10-2	TRBJ1-5	ASMTGTGNQPQH
TRBV7-9	TRBJ1-5	ASSEGSGYNQPQH
TRBV4-3	TRBJ1-1	ASSQVTANTEAF
TRBV7-8	TRBJ2-5	ASSLAQLAGRWGQETQY
TRBV25-1	TRBJ1-1	ASSWDVRTEAF
TRBV7-6	TRBJ1-2	ASSSRTGPVGYT
TRBV16	TRBJ2-7	ASSQGQSTYEQY
TRBV15	TRBJ2-7	ATSSAIHYEQY
TRBV20-1	TRBJ1-2	SADRQGTYT
TRBV18	TRBJ1-2	ASSPSGTTYGYT
TRBV19	TRBJ2-2	ASSMSLAVSGELF
TRBV9	TRBJ1-3	ASSVGGGIGGNTIY
TRBV6-1	TRBJ2-1	VVGGTVYNEQF
TRBV5-4	TRBJ2-3	AYAAYLIGGTDTQY
TRBV29-1	TRBJ2-1	SVTTGTSSYNEQF
TRBV7-9	TRBJ2-7	ASSTPGGDRSYEQY
TRBV6-1	TRBJ2-1	ASSSLVGGYNEQF
TRBV29-1	TRBJ2-2	SVEDLRTKRTTGELF
TRBV6-1	TRBJ1-4	ASSDLRDRDEKLF
TRBV7-8	TRBJ2-7	ASSLFFGPLSTFRDRAYEQY
TRBV19	TRBJ1-1	ASQGAWGAF
TRBV2	TRBJ1-3	ASRRGTAAGNTIY
TRBV5-1	TRBJ2-7	ASSRTSGGYEQY
TRBV14	TRBJ2-4	ASSRDRGPSIQY
TRBV10-2	TRBJ2-7	ASTLTSGIYEQY
TRBV19	TRBJ2-1	ASSYAGGKSYNEQF
TRBV10-2	TRBJ2-1	ASRAWRGGYNEQF
TRBV11-2	TRBJ2-5	ASRPGTSAILQETQY
TRBV2	TRBJ2-4	ASSEFSTIYALGRPKNIQY
TRBV4-1	TRBJ1-2	ASSQPIPRRGSDYGYT
TRBV30	TRBJ1-1	AWIANMNTEAF
TRBV5-1	TRBJ2-3	ASSYYPGTSGTDTQY
TRBV30	TRBJ2-7	AWSVLGRDEQY
TRBV20-1	TRBJ1-1	SARDLTEAF
TRBV29-1	TRBJ2-1	SEKTGTYNEQF
TRBV6-5	TRBJ1-1	ASSYIQAWGTEAF
TRBV20-1	TRBJ1-1	SATLGTEAF
TRBV28	TRBJ1-1	ASQKRRTGGLAEAF